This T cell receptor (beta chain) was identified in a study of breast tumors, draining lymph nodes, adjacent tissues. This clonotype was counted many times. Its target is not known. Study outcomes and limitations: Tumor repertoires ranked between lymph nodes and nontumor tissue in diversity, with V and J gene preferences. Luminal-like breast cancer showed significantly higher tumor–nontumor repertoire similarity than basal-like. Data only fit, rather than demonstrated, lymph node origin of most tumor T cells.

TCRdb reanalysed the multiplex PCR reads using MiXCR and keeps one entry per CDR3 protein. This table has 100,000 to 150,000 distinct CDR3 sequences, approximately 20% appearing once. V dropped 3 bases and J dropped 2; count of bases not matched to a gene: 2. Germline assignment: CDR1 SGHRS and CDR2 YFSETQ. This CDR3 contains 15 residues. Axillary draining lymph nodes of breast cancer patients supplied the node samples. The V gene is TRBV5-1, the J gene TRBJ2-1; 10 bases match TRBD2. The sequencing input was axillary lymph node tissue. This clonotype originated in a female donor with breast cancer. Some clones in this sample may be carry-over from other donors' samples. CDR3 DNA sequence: TGCGCCAGCAGCTGGGGACTAGCGACCTACAATGAGCAGTTCTTC. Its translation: CASSWGLATYNEQFF.